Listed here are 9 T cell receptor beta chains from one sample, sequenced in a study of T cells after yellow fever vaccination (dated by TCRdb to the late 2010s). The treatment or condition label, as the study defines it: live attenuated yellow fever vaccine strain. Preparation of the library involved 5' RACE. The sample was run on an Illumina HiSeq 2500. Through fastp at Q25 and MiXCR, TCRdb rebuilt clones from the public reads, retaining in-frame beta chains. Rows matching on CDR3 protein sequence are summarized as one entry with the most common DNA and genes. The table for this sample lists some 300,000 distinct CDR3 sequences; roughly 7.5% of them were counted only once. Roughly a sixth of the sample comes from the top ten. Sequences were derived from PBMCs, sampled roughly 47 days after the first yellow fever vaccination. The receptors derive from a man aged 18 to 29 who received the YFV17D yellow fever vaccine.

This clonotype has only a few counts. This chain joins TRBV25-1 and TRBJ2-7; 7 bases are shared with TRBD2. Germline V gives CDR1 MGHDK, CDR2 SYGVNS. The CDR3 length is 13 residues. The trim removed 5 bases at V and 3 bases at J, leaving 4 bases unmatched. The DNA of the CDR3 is TGTGCCAGCAGTACCACGGGGGGCTACGAGCAGTACGTC. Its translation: CASSTTGGYEQYV.

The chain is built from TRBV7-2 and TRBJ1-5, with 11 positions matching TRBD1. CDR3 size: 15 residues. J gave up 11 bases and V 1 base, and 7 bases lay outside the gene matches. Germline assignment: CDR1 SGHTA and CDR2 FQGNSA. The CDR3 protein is CASSLEGTGGRSQHF. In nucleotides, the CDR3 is TGTGCCAGCAGCTTAGAAGGGACAGGGGGAAGGTCCCAGCATTTT.

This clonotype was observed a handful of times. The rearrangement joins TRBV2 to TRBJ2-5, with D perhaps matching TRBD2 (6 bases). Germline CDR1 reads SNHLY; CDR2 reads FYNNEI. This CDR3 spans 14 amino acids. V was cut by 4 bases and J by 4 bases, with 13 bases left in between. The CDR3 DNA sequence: TGTGCCAGCAGTGTAGATCGGCGGGGAGAGACCCAGTACTTC. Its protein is CASSVDRRGETQYF.

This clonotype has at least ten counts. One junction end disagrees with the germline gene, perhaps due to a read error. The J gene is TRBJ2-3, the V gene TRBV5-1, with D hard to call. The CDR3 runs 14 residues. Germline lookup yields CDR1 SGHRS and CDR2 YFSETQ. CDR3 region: CASSLAGSTDTQYF. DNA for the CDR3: TGTGCCAGCAGCCTTGCTGGCAGCACAGATACGCAGTATTTT.

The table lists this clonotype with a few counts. CDR3 residues: CASSFAGAGPPDTQYF. In DNA, the CDR3 is TGCGCCAGCAGCTTTGCGGGGGCTGGCCCCCCCGATACGCAGTATTTT. J is TRBJ2-3 and V is TRBV5-1; weak D call: TRBD2 (7 bases). V was cut by 2 bases and J by 6 bases, with 19 bases left in between. Germline assignment: CDR1 SGHRS and CDR2 YFSETQ. The CDR3 is made up of 16 amino acids.

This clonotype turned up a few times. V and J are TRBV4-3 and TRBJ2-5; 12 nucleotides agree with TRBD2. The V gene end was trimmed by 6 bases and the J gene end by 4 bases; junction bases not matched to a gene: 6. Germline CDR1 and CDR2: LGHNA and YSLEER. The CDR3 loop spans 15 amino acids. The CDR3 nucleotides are TGCGCCAGCAGTCCTAGCGGGGGGGCCGGAGAGACCCAGTACTTC. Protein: CASSPSGGAGETQYF.

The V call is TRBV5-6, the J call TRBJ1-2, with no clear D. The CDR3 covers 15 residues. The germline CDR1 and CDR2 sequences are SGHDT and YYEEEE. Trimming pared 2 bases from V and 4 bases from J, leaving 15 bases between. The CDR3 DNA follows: TGTGCCAGCAGCTTAAAAGATCCTATGACCTATGGCTACACCTTC. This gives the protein CASSLKDPMTYGYTF.

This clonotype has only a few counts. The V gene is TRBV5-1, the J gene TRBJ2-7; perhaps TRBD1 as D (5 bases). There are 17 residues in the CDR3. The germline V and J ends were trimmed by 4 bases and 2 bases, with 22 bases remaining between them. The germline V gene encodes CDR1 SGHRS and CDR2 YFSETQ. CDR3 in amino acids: CASSRRVDRGCPYEQYV. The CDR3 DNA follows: TGCGCCAGCAGCCGTAGAGTCGATAGGGGATGCCCCTACGAGCAGTACGTC.

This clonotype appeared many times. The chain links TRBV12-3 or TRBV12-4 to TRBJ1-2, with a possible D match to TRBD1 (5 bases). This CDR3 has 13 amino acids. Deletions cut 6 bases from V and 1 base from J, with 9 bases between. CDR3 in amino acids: CASRGTGNYGYTF. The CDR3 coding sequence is TGTGCCAGCAGGGGGACGGGTAACTATGGCTACACCTTC.